A single T cell receptor (beta chain) is shown here with its context. Its specific antigen is unknown. The record has no base qualities; no much larger clone is one base away. The data stem from a study of control samples from healthy donors and cancer patients (dated by TCRdb to the early 2020s). Receptor amplification or capture employed the immunoSEQ multiplex PCR assay. Sourced from immuneACCESS, this table was stored by TCRdb with only in-frame sequences that have V and J called. A share of the clones is absent; for the studies checked, an unresolved V gene accounts for under half, and the remainder has no known explanation. The sample table records 70,000 to 85,000 clones; 84% of these occur just once. Clones ranked in the top ten supply 9.5% to 13% of the sample. The germline V gene (reference sequence) gives CDR1 as SEHNR and CDR2 as FQNEAQ. The CDR3 runs 16 amino acids, cysteine and phenylalanine included. The only DNA kept is the CDR3, 48 bases in frame from the first base. The V end loses 6 bases and the J end loses 9 bases, and a stretch of 21 bases separates them.

Input material: PBMCs. This receptor was identified in a man in his sixties with head and neck cancer. The sequence links TRBV7-9 to TRBJ1-6; the D gene is not confidently resolved. The DNA is as follows: TGTGCCAGCAGTCCTTACATTGGGTCTAACGCTTCACCCCTCCACTTT. The translation is CASSPYIGSNASPLHF.